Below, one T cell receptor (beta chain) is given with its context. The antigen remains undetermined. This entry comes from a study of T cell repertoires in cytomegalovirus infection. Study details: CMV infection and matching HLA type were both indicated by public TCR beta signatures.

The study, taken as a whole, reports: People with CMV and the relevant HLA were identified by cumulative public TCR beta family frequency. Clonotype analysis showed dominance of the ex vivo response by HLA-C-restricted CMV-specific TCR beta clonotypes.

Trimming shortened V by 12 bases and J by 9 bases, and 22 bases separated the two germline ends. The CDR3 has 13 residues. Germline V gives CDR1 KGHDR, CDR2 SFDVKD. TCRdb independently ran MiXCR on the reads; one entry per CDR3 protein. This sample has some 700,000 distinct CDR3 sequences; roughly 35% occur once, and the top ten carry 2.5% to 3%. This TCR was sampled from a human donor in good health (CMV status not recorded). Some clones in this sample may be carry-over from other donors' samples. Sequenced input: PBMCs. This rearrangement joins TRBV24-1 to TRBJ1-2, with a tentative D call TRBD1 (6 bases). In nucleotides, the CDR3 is TGTGCCTCCTCCGGGGGGCCTGCCGGGAGCTACACCTTC. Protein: CASSGGPAGSYTF.